This section outlines one T cell receptor (beta chain) sequence together with its context. These data come from a study of blood T cell repertoires in COVID-19. Study overall: The samples span acute and convalescent COVID-19 from the United States, Italy and Spain. PBMCs, B-cell-depleted T cells, or T cells were the source of the cDNA or gDNA that made up the material.

Per the original data handling: Amplification of reference gene primers was used by the study to estimate nucleated cell counts. Here immunoSEQ multiplex PCR was the method, and the copy in TCRdb shows in-frame clones only, minus some. D and trimming come from the DNA, and the V and J calls and clone size come from that table. The sample gives tens of thousands of clones, about three quarters of which show up once; around 7.9% is in the top ten. This CDR3 comprises 14 residues. CDR1 SGHTS and CDR2 YDEGEE come from the germline V gene. The junction had 4 bases not matched to a gene; V was cut back by 2 bases and J by 4 bases.

The specimen sequenced was peripheral blood. The TCR was taken from a woman between 65 and 79 years old with active or convalescent COVID-19. The rearrangement joins TRBV5-8 to TRBJ1-2, with 8 bases matching TRBD1. As DNA, the CDR3 is TGTGCCAGCAGCTTCAGGGGGCTGGTCTATGGCTACACCTTC. This encodes CASSFRGLVYGYTF. The full variable domain, rest sourced from reference TRBV5-8 and TRBJ1-2, is EAGVTQSPTHLIKTRGQQATLRCSPISGHTSVYWYQQALGLGLQFLLWYDEGEERNRGNFPPRFSGRQFPNYSSELNVNALELEDSALYLCASSFRGLVYGYTFGSGTRLTVV.